A single sample is the source of the 26 T cell receptor beta chains below, sequenced in a study of T cells after yellow fever vaccination. MiXCR, run by TCRdb on the 5' RACE reads, gives a single entry per CDR3 protein. The table includes about 63,000 distinct CDR3 sequences, about 7% detected once. The source material was CD8+ T cells sorted from PBMCs, sampled 15 days after the yellow fever booster vaccination. These receptor sequences come from a man younger than 45 who received the YFV17D yellow fever vaccine.

J is TRBJ2-3 and V is TRBV5-1; D possibly corresponds to TRBD2 (5 bases). Per the germline V gene, CDR1 is SGHRS and CDR2 is YFSETQ. V lost 1 base and J 0 bases, leaving 21 bases between the germline ends. CDR3 length equals 19 residues. CDR3 nucleotide sequence: TGCGCCAGCAGCTTGAAAGACGGGATCAGATGGACTAGCACAGATACGCAGTATTTT. Protein sequence: CASSLKDGIRWTSTDTQYF.

This chain uses TRBV5-5 with TRBJ2-1; 10 bases map to TRBD2. V gave up 0 bases and J gave up 8 bases; unmatched junction bases: 2. The CDR3 extends over 14 amino acids. Germline V gene lookup returns CDR1 SGHKS and CDR2 YYEKEE (reference sequence). The CDR3 DNA is TGTGCCAGCAGCTTGGTCGGGACTAGCGATGAGCAGTTCTTC. It encodes CASSLVGTSDEQFF. Drawing the rest from reference TRBV5-5 and TRBJ2-1, the complete variable domain is DAGVTQSPTHLIKTRGQQVTLRCSPISGHKSVSWYQQVLGQGPQFIFQYYEKEERGRGNFPDRFSARQFPNYSSELNVNALLLGDSALYLCASSLVGTSDEQFFGPGTRLTVL.

This clonotype was observed a handful of times. The rearrangement links TRBV30 to TRBJ2-3; tentative D call: TRBD1 (6 bases). From germline, CDR1 is GTSNPN and CDR2 SVGIG (reference sequence). V dropped 2 bases and J dropped 4 bases, with 13 bases sitting between them. This CDR3 is built from 14 residues. The CDR3 spells CAWSTGKGADTQYF. The CDR3 DNA sequence: TGTGCCTGGAGTACCGGAAAGGGGGCAGATACGCAGTATTTT. The entire variable domain, with the rest obtained from reference TRBV30 and TRBJ2-3, is as follows: SQTIHQWPATLVQPVGSPLSLECTVEGTSNPNLYWYRQAAGRGLQLLFYSVGIGQISSEVPQNLSASRPQDRQFILSSKKLLLSDSGFYLCAWSTGKGADTQYFGPGTRLTVL.

The genes are TRBV7-2 and TRBJ2-7; TRBD1 aligns across 12 bases. V shed 8 bases and J 4 bases; nucleotides not matched to a gene: 9. The CDR3 covers 15 residues. The germline V gene has CDR1 SGHTA and CDR2 FQGNSA. The CDR3 sequence is CASGPGTGGIYEQYF. Here the CDR3 DNA reads TGTGCCAGCGGCCCGGGGACAGGGGGCATTTACGAGCAGTACTTC.

This chain joins TRBV1 and TRBJ2-1. TRBV1 is a pseudogene locus. The CDR3 loop spans 11 amino acids. The CDR3, as DNA: TGCACCAGCAGCGGCGAGGTGGAGCAGTTCTTC. This encodes CTSSGEVEQFF.

The sample holds many counts of this clonotype. The chain carries TRBV29-1 and TRBJ1-1; TRBD1 aligns across 8 bases. Germline lookup yields CDR1 SQVTM and CDR2 ANQGSEA. This CDR3 has 14 residues. With V trimmed by 6 bases and J by 3 bases, 9 bases remained unmatched. The CDR3 coding sequence is TGCAGCGTCGCTGACAGGGGAAAGCACACTGAAGCTTTCTTT. Translated, it gives CSVADRGKHTEAFF.

This clonotype was seen at least ten times. The chain employs TRBV5-5 and TRBJ2-7; 7 bases fit TRBD2. Germline trimming cut 3 bases from V and 3 bases from J; bases unmatched to any gene: 12. The CDR3 is 16 amino acids. The germline CDR1 and CDR2 sequences are SGHKS and YYEKEE (reference sequence). The CDR3 here is CASSSQSPGGNYEQYF. The DNA for the CDR3 is TGTGCCAGCAGCTCGCAATCGCCGGGAGGCAACTACGAGCAGTACTTC.

The chain uses TRBV29-1 and TRBJ2-3; tentatively, D is TRBD1 or TRBD2 (6 bases each). V gave up 0 bases and J gave up 4 bases, with 14 bases separating them. Looked up from germline, CDR1 is SQVTM and CDR2 is ANQGSEA. This CDR3 has 15 residues. CDR3 sequence: CSVEDGGPDSDTQYF. CDR3 bases: TGCAGCGTTGAAGATGGGGGGCCGGACTCAGATACGCAGTATTTT.

With regard to this clonotype: A single base separates this from a much larger clone, so it may be a read error. In DNA form, the CDR3 reads TGTGCCAGCAGGGCACAGGGGTTCACTGAAGCTTTCTTT. This codes for CASRAQGFTEAFF. This chain links TRBV12-3 or TRBV12-4 with TRBJ1-1; 7 nucleotides align to TRBD1. Germline trimming cut 6 bases from V and 4 bases from J; bases unmatched to any gene: 5. This CDR3 has 13 residues.

V gene TRBV5-1 combines with J gene TRBJ1-2, with 7 positions matching TRBD1. V lost 4 bases to trimming and J lost 2 bases; unmatched junction nucleotides: 8. Germline assignment: CDR1 SGHRS and CDR2 YFSETQ. The CDR3 runs 15 residues. The CDR3 sequence: CASSPGTVQNYGYTF. The CDR3 DNA follows: TGCGCCAGCAGCCCCGGGACAGTCCAGAACTATGGCTACACCTTC.

This clonotype was observed at least ten times. The chain couples TRBV27 to TRBJ2-3; no clear D gene. CDR3 length: 13 residues. Trimming left V 5 bases short and J 2 bases short, with 8 bases between. CDR1 MNHEY and CDR2 SMNVEV come from the germline V gene (reference sequence). CDR3 DNA sequence: TGTGCCAGCAGTACCCGCTTCACAGATACGCAGTATTTT. It is translated as CASSTRFTDTQYF.

In this sample, this clonotype turned up many times. The chain couples TRBV20-1 to TRBJ2-7; 11 nucleotides line up with TRBD2. Looked up from germline, CDR1 is DFQATT and CDR2 is SNEGSKA (reference sequence). V was clipped by 5 bases and J by 7 bases; unmatched bases: 10. This CDR3 region has 14 residues. The CDR3 region is CSALGVAGGGEQYF. The CDR3 nucleotides read TGCAGTGCTCTAGGAGTAGCGGGAGGGGGTGAGCAGTACTTC.

This clonotype has a count of ten or more. This chain uses TRBV19 with TRBJ1-1; D is unresolved. This CDR3 region has 13 residues. CDR1 LNHDA and CDR2 SQIVND come from the germline V gene (reference sequence). The V end lost 1 base, the J end lost 1 base, and 4 bases lay between the germline ends. The CDR3 spells CASSIAPNTEAFF. CDR3 DNA sequence: TGTGCCAGTAGTATAGCCCCGAACACTGAAGCTTTCTTT.

This clonotype has a count of ten or more. The gene calls are TRBV12-3 or TRBV12-4 and TRBJ2-7; no clear D. The V end was cut by 2 bases, the J end by 6 bases, with 8 bases between. The CDR3 is made up of 12 amino acids. This chain's CDR3 is CASSLLRIEQYF. The CDR3 bases are TGTGCCAGCAGTTTATTGCGGATCGAGCAGTACTTC.

This clonotype was recorded many times. The chain uses TRBV5-1 and TRBJ2-1; D possibly matches TRBD1 or TRBD2 (6 bases each). The CDR3 loop spans 14 amino acids. CDR1 and CDR2 (germline): SGHRS, YFSETQ. Trimming shortened V by 3 bases and J by 7 bases, and 14 bases separated the two germline ends. CDR3 residues: CASSSPEGGNEQFF. The CDR3 DNA is TGCGCCAGCAGCTCCCCAGAGGGGGGTAATGAGCAGTTCTTC.

There are many counts of this clonotype. The chain carries TRBV20-1 and TRBJ2-7; 7 positions match TRBD1. With 4 bases clipped from V and 3 bases from J, the junction kept 9 bases outside the gene matches. The CDR3 extends over 14 amino acids. Germline CDR1 is DFQATT and CDR2 is SNEGSKA (reference sequence). The CDR3 DNA reads as TGCAGTGCTAACACCGGGACAGATTTCTACGAGCAGTACTTC. This translates into CSANTGTDFYEQYF.

This clonotype was seen repeatedly, ten times or more. The chain joins TRBV20-1 to TRBJ2-1; D not resolved. The CDR3 sequence is 14 residues long. The germline V gene has CDR1 DFQATT and CDR2 SNEGSKA (reference sequence). V lost 6 bases and J lost 8, with 20 bases in between. The CDR3 DNA sequence: TGCAGTGCCCCGACCGACGCATCAATCTATGAGCAGTTCTTC. Protein sequence: CSAPTDASIYEQFF.

This clonotype has at least ten counts. The V and J genes are TRBV20-1 and TRBJ1-5, with D unclear. Germline assignment: CDR1 DFQATT and CDR2 SNEGSKA (reference sequence). V gave up 0 bases and J gave up 2 bases, with 14 bases separating them. The CDR3 is 16 residues long. The CDR3 is CSARDGPGWGNQPQHF. CDR3 coding DNA: TGCAGTGCTAGAGATGGTCCGGGCTGGGGCAATCAGCCCCAGCATTTT.

The sample holds many counts of this clonotype. V and J are TRBV7-2 and TRBJ2-2; TRBD1 aligns across 10 bases. This CDR3 has 15 residues. The trim removed 5 bases at V and 6 bases at J, leaving 6 bases unmatched. The V gene's germline CDR1 is SGHTA and CDR2 FQGNSA. The CDR3 bases are TGTGCCAGCAGCCCTAGACAGGGGGCCCCCGGGGAGCTGTTTTTT. It specifies CASSPRQGAPGELFF.

The sample holds many counts of this clonotype. The chain joins TRBV5-1 to TRBJ2-7, with 12 bases aligning to TRBD1. CDR3 length equals 15 residues. The V and J ends lost 0 bases and 5 bases, in that order; junction bases with no gene match: 3. Germline CDR1 SGHRS, CDR2 YFSETQ. This CDR3 reads CASSLAGTGGDEQYF. CDR3 nucleotides: TGCGCCAGCAGCTTGGCCGGGACAGGGGGCGACGAGCAGTACTTC.

This sequence joins TRBV28 and TRBJ1-2; D may be TRBD1 (6 bases). Deletions cut 2 bases from V and 3 bases from J, with 10 bases between. This CDR3 is built from 14 residues. The germline V gene has CDR1 MDHEN and CDR2 SYDVKM. CDR3 in amino acids: CASSLRGADYGYTF. CDR3 bases: TGTGCCAGCAGTTTAAGGGGGGCTGACTATGGCTACACCTTC.

This clonotype has a handful of counts. This chain joins TRBV29-1 and TRBJ1-1; D gene ambiguous. Germline CDR1 and CDR2: SQVTM and ANQGSEA. The CDR3 length is 12 residues. With 2 bases removed from V and 8 bases from J, the gap between germline ends came to 12 bases. The CDR3: CSVELPGAEAFF. CDR3 coding DNA: TGCAGCGTTGAATTACCGGGAGCCGAAGCTTTCTTT.

This clonotype was seen ten or more times. This sequence joins TRBV5-1 and TRBJ2-7; unclear D gene. CDR1 is SGHRS, CDR2 YFSETQ, per germline. This CDR3 has 14 amino acids. Trimming removed 0 bases from V and 0 bases from J, with 7 bases in between. The CDR3 sequence is CASSLAESSYEQYF. The CDR3 coding sequence is TGCGCCAGCAGCTTGGCGGAAAGCTCCTACGAGCAGTACTTC. The full variable domain, in which reference TRBV5-1 and TRBJ2-7 provide the parts outside the CDR3, is KAGVTQTPRYLIKTRGQQVTLSCSPISGHRSVSWYQQTPGQGLQFLFEYFSETQRNKGNFPGRFSGRQFSNSRSEMNVSTLELGDSALYLCASSLAESSYEQYFGPGTRLTVT.

At least ten counts were recorded for this clonotype. The genes are TRBV20-1 and TRBJ1-2, with D perhaps matching TRBD1 (5 bases). This CDR3 comprises 16 residues. Germline V gene data show CDR1 as DFQATT and CDR2 as SNEGSKA (reference sequence). Deletions cut 5 bases from V and 5 bases from J, with 24 bases between. The CDR3 DNA is TGCAGTGCTTACAACCGGGACCTCCTACTGGTTTATGGCTACACCTTC. It is translated as CSAYNRDLLLVYGYTF.

This clonotype was observed many times. This sequence joins TRBV20-1 and TRBJ2-1, with D maybe TRBD2 (5 bases). This CDR3 spans 14 amino acids. Germline V gene data show CDR1 as DFQATT and CDR2 as SNEGSKA (reference sequence). The V end lost 4 bases, the J end lost 4 bases, and 14 bases lay between the germline ends. The CDR3 DNA reads as TGCAGTGCTACGGACTGGAAGATATACAATGAGCAGTTCTTC. It translates to CSATDWKIYNEQFF.

This clonotype occurred many times. This chain uses TRBV11-3 with TRBJ2-1, with a weak D call TRBD2 (6 bases). The V end lost 1 base, the J end lost 4 bases, and 8 bases lay between the germline ends. Germline CDR1 SGHNT, CDR2 YENEEA. The CDR3 length is 14 residues. This CDR3 is CASSLVGRYNEQFF. The CDR3 nucleotides read TGTGCCAGCAGCTTAGTTGGGAGGTACAATGAGCAGTTCTTC.